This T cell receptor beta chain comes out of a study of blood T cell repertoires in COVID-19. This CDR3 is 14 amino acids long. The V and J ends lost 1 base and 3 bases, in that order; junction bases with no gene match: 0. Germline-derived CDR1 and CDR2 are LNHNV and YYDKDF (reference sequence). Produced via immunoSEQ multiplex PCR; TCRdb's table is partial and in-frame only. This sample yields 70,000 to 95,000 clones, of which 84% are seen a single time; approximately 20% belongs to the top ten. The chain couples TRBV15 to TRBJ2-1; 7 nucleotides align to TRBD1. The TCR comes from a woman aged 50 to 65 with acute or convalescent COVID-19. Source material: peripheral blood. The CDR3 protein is CATSRGQGYNEQFF. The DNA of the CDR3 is TGTGCCACCAGCAGAGGACAGGGCTACAATGAGCAGTTCTTC.